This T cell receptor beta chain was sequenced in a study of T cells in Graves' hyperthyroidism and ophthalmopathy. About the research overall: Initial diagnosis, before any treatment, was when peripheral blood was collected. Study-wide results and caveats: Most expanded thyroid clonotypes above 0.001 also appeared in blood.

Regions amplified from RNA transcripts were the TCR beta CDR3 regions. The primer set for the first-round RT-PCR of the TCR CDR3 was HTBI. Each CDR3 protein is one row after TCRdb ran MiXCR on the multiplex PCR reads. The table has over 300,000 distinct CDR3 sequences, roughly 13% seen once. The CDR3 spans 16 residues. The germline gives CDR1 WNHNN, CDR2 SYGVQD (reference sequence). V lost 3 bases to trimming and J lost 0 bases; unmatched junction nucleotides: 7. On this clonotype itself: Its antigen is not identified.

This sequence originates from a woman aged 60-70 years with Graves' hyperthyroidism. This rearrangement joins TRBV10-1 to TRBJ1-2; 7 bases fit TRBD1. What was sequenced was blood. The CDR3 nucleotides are TGCGCCAGCAGTGAAACAGGGGTGAGACCTAACTATGGCTACACCTTC. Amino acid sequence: CASSETGVRPNYGYTF.